This T cell receptor beta chain was captured in a study of blood T cell repertoires in COVID-19. Study background: Nucleic acid was either cDNA or gDNA, and it came from T cells, B-cell-depleted T cells, or PBMCs.

Sequenced by immunoSEQ multiplex PCR; TCRdb stores in-frame clones only, minus some. This table has hundreds of thousands of clones, around 88% appearing once. The CDR3 extends over 15 amino acids. Looked up from germline, CDR1 is MDHEN and CDR2 is SYDVKM. The V and J ends lost 4 bases and 5 bases, in that order; junction bases with no gene match: 7. The sequencing input was PBMCs or T cells enriched from blood (not recorded which). The clonotype comes from a middle-aged woman who had recovered from COVID-19. The V and J genes are TRBV28 and TRBJ2-7; TRBD2 matches at 11 bases. The CDR3 bases are TGTGCCAGCAGTTATACTAGCGGGAGCGACCACGAGCAGTACTTC. Its protein is CASSYTSGSDHEQYF.